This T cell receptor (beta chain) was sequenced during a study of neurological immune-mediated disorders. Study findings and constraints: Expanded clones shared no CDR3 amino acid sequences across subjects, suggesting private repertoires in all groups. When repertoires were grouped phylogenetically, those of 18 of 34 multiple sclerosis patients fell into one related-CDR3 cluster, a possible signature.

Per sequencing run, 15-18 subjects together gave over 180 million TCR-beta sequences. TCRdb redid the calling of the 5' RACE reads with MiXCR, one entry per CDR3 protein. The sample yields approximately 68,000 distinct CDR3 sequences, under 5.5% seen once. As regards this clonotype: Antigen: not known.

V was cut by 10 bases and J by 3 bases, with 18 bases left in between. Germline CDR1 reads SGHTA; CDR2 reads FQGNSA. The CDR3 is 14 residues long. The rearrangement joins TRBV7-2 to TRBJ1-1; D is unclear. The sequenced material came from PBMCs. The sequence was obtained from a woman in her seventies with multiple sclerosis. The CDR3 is CAIGGRSPYTEAFF. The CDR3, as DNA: TGTGCCATTGGCGGGCGCAGTCCGTACACTGAAGCTTTCTTT.